These T cell receptor beta chains were read from a single sample in a study of blood T cell repertoires in COVID-19. TCRdb's copy holds only in-frame clones and misses some; the assay was immunoSEQ multiplex PCR. This table holds 90,000 to 150,000 clones, 60% to 85% found once. Specimen: peripheral blood. The source of these receptors is a human donor with acute or convalescent COVID-19. The donor label of this sample is uncertain. Both conserved end residues are part of each CDR3. The order of the fields is J gene, V gene, CDR3 protein.

j_call: TRBJ1-5; v_call: TRBV5-8; cdr3_aa: CASSWGTADQPQHF
j_call: TRBJ2-5; v_call: TRBV7-6; cdr3_aa: CASSLTSGGTETQYF
j_call: TRBJ2-3; v_call: TRBV9; cdr3_aa: CASQPWSGGRTDTQYF
j_call: TRBJ2-3; v_call: TRBV10-2; cdr3_aa: CASFSSHPAGTGYSTDTQYF
j_call: TRBJ1-6; v_call: TRBV7-8; cdr3_aa: CASSLVFQGSSPLHF
j_call: TRBJ1-1; v_call: TRBV27; cdr3_aa: CASAPFGGRTEAFF
j_call: TRBJ2-3; v_call: TRBV11-2; cdr3_aa: CASSLGFLERDTQYF
j_call: TRBJ2-5; v_call: TRBV21-1; cdr3_aa: CASSKDLGQQETQYF
j_call: TRBJ2-5; v_call: TRBV6-5; cdr3_aa: CASRWDRGKTQYF
j_call: TRBJ2-3; v_call: TRBV29-1; cdr3_aa: CSVERGRTSTDTQYF
j_call: TRBJ1-2; v_call: TRBV7-2; cdr3_aa: CASSYRDATRDGYTF
j_call: TRBJ2-1; v_call: TRBV2; cdr3_aa: CASSDSQGPNEQFF
j_call: TRBJ1-1; v_call: TRBV7-2; cdr3_aa: CASSHGGKNTEAFF
j_call: TRBJ2-1; v_call: TRBV9; cdr3_aa: CASSAGLSSYNEQFF
j_call: TRBJ1-3; v_call: TRBV29-1; cdr3_aa: CSVSPGQGNTIYF
j_call: TRBJ1-1; v_call: TRBV18; cdr3_aa: CASSPSNTEAFF
j_call: TRBJ1-5; v_call: TRBV4-1; cdr3_aa: CASSEQDAGGNQPQHF
j_call: TRBJ1-2; v_call: TRBV27; cdr3_aa: CASRDRGVIGYTF
j_call: TRBJ2-1; v_call: TRBV11-2; cdr3_aa: CASSLTGTGGGNEQFF
j_call: TRBJ2-1; v_call: TRBV18; cdr3_aa: CASSPISGGAYNEQFF
j_call: TRBJ2-1; v_call: TRBV7-9; cdr3_aa: CASSHSGGKYNEQFF
j_call: TRBJ2-3; v_call: TRBV6-5; cdr3_aa: CASSYGTSASTDTQYF
j_call: TRBJ1-5; v_call: TRBV11-2; cdr3_aa: CASSSSVNQPQHF
j_call: TRBJ2-7; v_call: TRBV6-1; cdr3_aa: CASSDSYRGKYEQYF
j_call: TRBJ2-7; v_call: TRBV28; cdr3_aa: CASTLYRGGEQYF
j_call: TRBJ2-3; v_call: TRBV4-1; cdr3_aa: CASTSLLAGGYGGTDTQYF
j_call: TRBJ2-3; v_call: TRBV7-7; cdr3_aa: CASSPGLGRGKTDTQYF
j_call: TRBJ1-1; v_call: TRBV28; cdr3_aa: CASSSAGPFTEAFF
j_call: TRBJ2-3; v_call: TRBV11-2; cdr3_aa: CASSLDRGGGTDTQYF
j_call: TRBJ1-6; v_call: TRBV6-1; cdr3_aa: CASRAATGASPLHF
j_call: TRBJ1-1; v_call: TRBV19; cdr3_aa: CASSISSVMGQEAFF
j_call: TRBJ2-7; v_call: TRBV11-2; cdr3_aa: CASSSGDSPLGF
j_call: TRBJ1-2; v_call: TRBV10-3; cdr3_aa: CAISEPRQGANYGYTF
j_call: TRBJ2-3; v_call: TRBV11-1; cdr3_aa: CASSPDTTDTQYF
j_call: TRBJ1-4; v_call: TRBV4-2; cdr3_aa: CASSPLGQGTTSGKLFF
j_call: TRBJ1-1; v_call: TRBV11-2; cdr3_aa: CASSARLNTEAFF
j_call: TRBJ2-5; v_call: TRBV27; cdr3_aa: CASSLYEADETQYF
j_call: TRBJ1-3; v_call: TRBV7-2; cdr3_aa: CASRIRASGNTIYF
j_call: TRBJ2-5; v_call: TRBV11-1; cdr3_aa: CASSLGAGNGETQYF